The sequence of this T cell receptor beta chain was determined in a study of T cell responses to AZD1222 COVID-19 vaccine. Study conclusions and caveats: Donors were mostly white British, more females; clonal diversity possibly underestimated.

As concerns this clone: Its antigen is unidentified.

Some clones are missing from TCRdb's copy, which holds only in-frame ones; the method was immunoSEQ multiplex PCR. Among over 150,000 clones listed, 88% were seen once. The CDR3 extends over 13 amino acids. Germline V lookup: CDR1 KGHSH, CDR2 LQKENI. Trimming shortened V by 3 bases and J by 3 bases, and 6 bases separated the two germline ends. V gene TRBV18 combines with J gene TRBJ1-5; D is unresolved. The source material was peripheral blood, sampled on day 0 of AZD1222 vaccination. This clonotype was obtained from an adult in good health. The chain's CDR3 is CASSPAVNQPQHF. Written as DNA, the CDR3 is TGTGCCAGCTCACCCGCAGTCAATCAGCCCCAGCATTTT. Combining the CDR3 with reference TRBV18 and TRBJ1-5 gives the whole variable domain NAGVMQNPRHLVRRRGQEARLRCSPMKGHSHVYWYRQLPEEGLKFMVYLQKENIIDESGMPKERFSAEFPKEGPSILRIQQVVRGDSAAYFCASSPAVNQPQHFGDGTRLSIL.